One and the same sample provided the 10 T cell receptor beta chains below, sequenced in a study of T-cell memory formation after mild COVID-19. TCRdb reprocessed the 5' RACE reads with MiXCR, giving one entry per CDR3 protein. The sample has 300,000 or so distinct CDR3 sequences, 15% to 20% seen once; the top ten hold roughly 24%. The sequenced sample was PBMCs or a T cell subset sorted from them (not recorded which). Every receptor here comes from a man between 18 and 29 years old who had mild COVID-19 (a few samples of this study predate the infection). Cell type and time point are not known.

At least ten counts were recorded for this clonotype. The CDR3 loop is CASSLSPGLAVPLNVEQFF. CDR3 bases: TGTGCCAGCAGCTTATCCCCGGGACTAGCGGTCCCCCTCAATGTGGAGCAGTTCTTC. The chain combines TRBV14 with TRBJ2-1, with TRBD2 matching 11 bases. Germline lookup yields CDR1 SGHDN and CDR2 FVKESK. V shed 5 bases and J 10 bases; nucleotides not matched to a gene: 22. The CDR3 covers 19 residues.

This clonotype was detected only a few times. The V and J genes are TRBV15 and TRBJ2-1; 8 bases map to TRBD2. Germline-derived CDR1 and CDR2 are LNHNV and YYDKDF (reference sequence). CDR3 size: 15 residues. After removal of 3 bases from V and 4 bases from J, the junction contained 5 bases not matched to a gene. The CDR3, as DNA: TGTGCCACCAGCAGCGAGGCGGGGGGATACAATGAGCAGTTCTTC. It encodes CATSSEAGGYNEQFF.

This CDR3 is CASSSPSQNYGYTF. Written as DNA, the CDR3 is TGTGCCAGCAGCTCCCCTTCACAGAACTATGGCTACACCTTC. This rearrangement joins TRBV6-5 to TRBJ1-2; D uncertain. From germline, CDR1 is MNHEY and CDR2 SVGAGI. The CDR3 consists of 14 residues. V lost 6 bases, J lost 2 bases, and 13 bases lay in between.

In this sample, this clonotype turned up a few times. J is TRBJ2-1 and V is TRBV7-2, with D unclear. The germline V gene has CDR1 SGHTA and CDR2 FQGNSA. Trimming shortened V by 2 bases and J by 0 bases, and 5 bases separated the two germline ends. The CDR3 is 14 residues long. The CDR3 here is CASSLSSSYNEQFF. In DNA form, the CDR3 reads TGTGCCAGCAGCTTATCAAGCTCCTACAATGAGCAGTTCTTC.

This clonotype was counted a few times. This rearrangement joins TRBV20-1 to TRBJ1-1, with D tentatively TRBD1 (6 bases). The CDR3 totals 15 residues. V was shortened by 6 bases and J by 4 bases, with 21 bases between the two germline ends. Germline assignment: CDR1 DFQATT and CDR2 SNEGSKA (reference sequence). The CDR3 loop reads CSAPPQGKVSTEAFF. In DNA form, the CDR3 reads TGCAGTGCACCCCCACAGGGAAAGGTGAGCACTGAAGCTTTCTTT.

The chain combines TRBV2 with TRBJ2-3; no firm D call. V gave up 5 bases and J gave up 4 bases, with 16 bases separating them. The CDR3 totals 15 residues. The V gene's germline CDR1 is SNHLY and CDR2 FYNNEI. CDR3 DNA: TGTGCCAGCAGTAGAAGTGTGGTGATAGCAGATACGCAGTATTTT. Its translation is CASSRSVVIADTQYF. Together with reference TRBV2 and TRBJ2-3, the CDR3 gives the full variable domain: EPEVTQTPSHQVTQMGQEVILRCVPISNHLYFYWYRQILGQKVEFLVSFYNNEISEKSEIFDDQFSVERPDGSNFTLKIRSTKLEDSAMYFCASSRSVVIADTQYFGPGTRLTVL.

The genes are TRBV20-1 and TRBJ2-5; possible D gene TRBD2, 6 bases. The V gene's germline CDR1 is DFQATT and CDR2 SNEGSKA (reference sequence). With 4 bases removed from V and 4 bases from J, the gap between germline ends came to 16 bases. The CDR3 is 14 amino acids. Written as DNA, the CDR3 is TGCAGTGCTATAGATCAGGGCGGGGTAGAGACCCAGTACTTC. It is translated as CSAIDQGGVETQYF.

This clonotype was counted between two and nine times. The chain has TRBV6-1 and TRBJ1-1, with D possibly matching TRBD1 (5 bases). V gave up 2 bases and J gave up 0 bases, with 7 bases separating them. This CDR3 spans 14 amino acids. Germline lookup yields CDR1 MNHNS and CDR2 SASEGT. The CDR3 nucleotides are TGTGCCAGCAGTGAACGACAGCTGAACACTGAAGCTTTCTTT. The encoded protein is CASSERQLNTEAFF.

This CDR3 is CASSAPPRLVLADTQYF. CDR3 in DNA: TGTGCCAGCAGCGCGCCCCCTCGACTAGTTTTGGCAGATACGCAGTATTTT. The V call is TRBV28, the J call TRBJ2-3, with D perhaps matching TRBD2 (6 bases). This CDR3 is 17 amino acids long. Per the germline V gene, CDR1 is MDHEN and CDR2 is SYDVKM. V was clipped by 6 bases and J by 4 bases, with 23 bases between them.

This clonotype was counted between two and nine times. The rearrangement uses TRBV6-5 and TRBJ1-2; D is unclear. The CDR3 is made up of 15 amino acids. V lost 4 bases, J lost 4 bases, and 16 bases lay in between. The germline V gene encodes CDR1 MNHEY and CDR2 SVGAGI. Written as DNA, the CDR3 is TGTGCCAGCAGTTCCCGGTTAGGGTCGGGCTATGGCTACACCTTC. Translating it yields CASSSRLGSGYGYTF.